This entry lists 3 T cell receptor beta chains sequenced from one sample in a study of blood T cell repertoires in COVID-19. Clones were sequenced by immunoSEQ multiplex PCR, and TCRdb holds only the in-frame ones, with some missing. The table includes about 36,000 clones, around 90% detected once. The sample taken for sequencing was peripheral blood. The origin of the receptors is a man aged 60-69 years with active or convalescent COVID-19.

The gene calls are TRBV29-1 and TRBJ1-5, with a possible D match to TRBD1 (6 bases). This CDR3 contains 14 residues. V lost 6 bases and J 2 bases, leaving 14 bases between the germline ends. Per the germline V gene, CDR1 is SQVTM and CDR2 is ANQGSEA. The CDR3 DNA reads TGCAGCGTGGGGGAGGGGGGACGCAATCAGCCCCAGCATTTT. This encodes CSVGEGGRNQPQHF.

CDR3 residues: CASSGGRDSGETQYF. In nucleotides, the CDR3 is TGCGCCAGCAGCGGTGGGCGGGACAGCGGAGAGACCCAGTACTTC. The V gene is TRBV5-1, the J gene TRBJ2-5, with D perhaps matching TRBD1 (7 bases). This CDR3 spans 15 amino acids. Germline V lookup: CDR1 SGHRS, CDR2 YFSETQ. V lost 4 bases and J lost 4, with 17 bases in between.

This clone has only one observation. The J gene is TRBJ2-1, the V gene TRBV28; D is perhaps TRBD1 (6 bases). V was shortened by 6 bases and J by 3 bases, with 9 bases between the two germline ends. Germline CDR1 reads MDHEN; CDR2 reads SYDVKM. The CDR3 contains 13 residues. The CDR3 sequence: CASSLDSYNEQFF. As DNA, the CDR3 is TGTGCCAGCAGCTTGGACAGCTACAATGAGCAGTTCTTC.